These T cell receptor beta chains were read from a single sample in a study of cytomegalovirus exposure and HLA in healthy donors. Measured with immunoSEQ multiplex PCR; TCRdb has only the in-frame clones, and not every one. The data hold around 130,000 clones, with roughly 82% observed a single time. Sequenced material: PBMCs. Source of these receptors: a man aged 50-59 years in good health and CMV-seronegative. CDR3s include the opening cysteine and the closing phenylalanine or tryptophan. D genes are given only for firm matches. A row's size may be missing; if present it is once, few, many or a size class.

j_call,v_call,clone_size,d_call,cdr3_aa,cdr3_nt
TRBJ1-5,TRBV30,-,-,CAWSPQENQPQHF,TGTGCCTGGAGTCCTCAGGAAAATCAGCCCCAGCATTTT
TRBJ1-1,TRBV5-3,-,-,CARSLDTNPVCGAFF,TGTGCCAGAAGCTTGGACACCAACCCGGTATGCGGAGCTTTCTTT
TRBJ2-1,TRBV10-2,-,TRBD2,CASSDASGVRNEQFF,TGCGCCAGCAGTGATGCTAGCGGGGTTAGGAATGAGCAGTTCTTC
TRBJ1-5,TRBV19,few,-,CASRDGTFSNQPQHF,TGTGCCAGTAGAGATGGGACATTTAGCAATCAGCCCCAGCATTTT
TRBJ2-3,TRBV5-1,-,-,CASSLASVADTQYF,TGCGCCAGCAGCTTGGCCTCAGTCGCAGATACGCAGTATTTT
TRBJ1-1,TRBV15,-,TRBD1,CATSRDGTAENTEAFF,TGTGCCACCAGCAGAGATGGGACAGCGGAGAACACTGAAGCTTTCTTT
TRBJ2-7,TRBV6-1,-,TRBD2,CASSPGLAGEYEQYF,TGTGCCAGCAGCCCCGGACTAGCGGGGGAATACGAGCAGTACTTC
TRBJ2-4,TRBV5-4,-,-,CASSPDSDQNIQYF,TGTGCCAGCAGCCCGGACTCGGATCAAAACATTCAGTACTTC
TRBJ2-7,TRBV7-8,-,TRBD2,CASSSGGATYEQYF,TGTGCCAGCAGCTCCGGGGGGGCAACGTACGAGCAGTACTTC
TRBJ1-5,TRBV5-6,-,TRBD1,CASSVTGGLGQPQHF,TGTGCCAGCAGCGTAACAGGGGGCCTGGGTCAGCCCCAGCATTTT
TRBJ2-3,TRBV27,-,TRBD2,CASSPGLDLNTQYF,TGTGCCAGCAGTCCGGGACTAGATTTAAATACGCAGTATTTT
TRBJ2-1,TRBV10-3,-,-,CAISRTEDEQFF,TGTGCCATCAGCAGGACTGAGGATGAGCAGTTCTTC
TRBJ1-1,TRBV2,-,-,CASRVGSPEAFF,TGTGCCAGCAGAGTCGGGAGCCCTGAAGCTTTCTTT
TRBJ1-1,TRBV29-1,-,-,CSVTNMNTEAFF,TGCAGCGTTACCAACATGAACACTGAAGCTTTCTTT
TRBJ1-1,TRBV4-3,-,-,CASSQDKHPMNTEAFF,TGCGCCAGCAGCCAAGATAAGCACCCCATGAACACTGAAGCTTTCTTT
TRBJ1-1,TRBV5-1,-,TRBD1,CASSSPGGRSTEAFF,TGCGCCAGCAGCTCTCCAGGGGGCCGGAGCACTGAAGCTTTCTTT
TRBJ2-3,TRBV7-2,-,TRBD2,CASSLALLAGGIDTQYF,TGTGCCAGCAGCTTAGCGCTTTTAGCGGGGGGGATAGATACGCAGTATTTT
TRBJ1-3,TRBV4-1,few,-,CASSLLPPPFSGNTIYF,TGCGCCAGCAGCCTCCTCCCCCCCCCGTTCTCTGGAAACACCATATATTTT
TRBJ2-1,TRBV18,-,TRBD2,CASSPEVGLAGNEQFF,TGTGCCAGCTCACCAGAAGTGGGACTAGCGGGTAATGAGCAGTTCTTC
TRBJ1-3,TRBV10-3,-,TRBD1,CAITRTGSGNTIYF,TGTGCCATCACCAGGACAGGCTCTGGAAACACCATATATTTT
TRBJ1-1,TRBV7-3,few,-,CASSQGPPGDTEAFF,TGTGCCAGCAGCCAGGGTCCACCGGGTGACACTGAAGCTTTCTTT
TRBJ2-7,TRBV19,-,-,CASSTDSPYEQYF,TGTGCCAGTAGTACCGACAGTCCCTACGAGCAGTACTTC
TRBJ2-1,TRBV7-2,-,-,CASSRLLGYNEQFF,TGTGCCAGCAGCAGACTCCTAGGCTACAATGAGCAGTTCTTC
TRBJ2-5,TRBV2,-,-,CASSGAEGYGAQYF,TGTGCCAGCAGTGGAGCGGAGGGTTATGGGGCCCAGTACTTC
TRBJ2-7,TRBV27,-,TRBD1,CASTRQGEAEQYF,TGTGCCAGCACCCGACAGGGGGAGGCCGAGCAGTACTTC
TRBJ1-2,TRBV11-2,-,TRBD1,CASTALGTGLDYTF,TGTGCCAGCACCGCCTTGGGGACAGGGCTTGACTACACCTTC
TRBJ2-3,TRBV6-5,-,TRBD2,CASSRGGTDTQYF,TGTGCCAGCAGCCGGGGGGGCACAGATACGCAGTATTTT
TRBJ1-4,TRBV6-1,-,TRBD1,CASSETGQGGEKLFF,TGTGCCAGCAGTGAAACGGGACAGGGTGGGGAAAAACTGTTTTTT
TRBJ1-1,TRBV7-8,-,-,CASSLWGPNTEAFF,TGTGCCAGCAGCTTATGGGGGCCGAACACTGAAGCTTTCTTT
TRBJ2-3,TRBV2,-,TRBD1,CASRRDRAPDTQYF,TGTGCCAGCAGGCGGGACAGGGCCCCAGATACGCAGTATTTT